Presented here are 23 T cell receptor beta chains from one specimen sequenced in a study of T-cell reconstitution after alpha-beta-depleted transplantation in children. This sample's TCRbeta library carried unique molecular identifier barcodes. TCRdb re-called the PCR reads through MiXCR, storing one row per CDR3 protein. The sample carries some 180,000 distinct CDR3 sequences, around 7% recorded once. Sequences were derived from PBMCs, sampled before TCRalphabeta/CD19-depleted stem cell transplant. These receptors were obtained from a boy aged 2 to 10 with acute lymphoblastic leukemia, due to receive a stem cell transplant.

At least ten counts were recorded for this clonotype. V and J are TRBV5-4 and TRBJ2-7; 7 positions agree with TRBD2. CDR1 is SGHNT, CDR2 YYREEE, per germline (reference sequence). The ends lost 4 bases at V and 2 bases at J; junction bases unmatched: 3. This CDR3 has 13 amino acids. The CDR3 DNA sequence: TGTGCCAGCAGCAAGCGGGATCCCTACGAGCAGTACTTC. Amino acid sequence: CASSKRDPYEQYF.

This clonotype was observed at least ten times. V gene TRBV10-3 combines with J gene TRBJ1-3; unclear D gene. The germline gives CDR1 ENHRY, CDR2 SYGVKD. The CDR3 runs to 11 residues. The CDR3 loop is CATGGGNTIYF. The CDR3 nucleotides read TGTGCTACGGGAGGTGGAAACACCATATATTTT.

This clonotype showed up many times. CDR3 region: CASSLGQGVTDTQYF. The CDR3 coding sequence is TGCGCCAGCAGCTTGGGACAGGGGGTCACAGATACGCAGTATTTT. The chain employs TRBV5-1 and TRBJ2-3, with 9 bases fitting TRBD1. This CDR3 has 15 residues. V was pared by 0 bases and J by 2 bases, with 1 base of the junction left unmatched. In germline, CDR1 is SGHRS, CDR2 YFSETQ. Complete variable domain (other parts from reference TRBV5-1 and TRBJ2-3): KAGVTQTPRYLIKTRGQQVTLSCSPISGHRSVSWYQQTPGQGLQFLFEYFSETQRNKGNFPGRFSGRQFSNSRSEMNVSTLELGDSALYLCASSLGQGVTDTQYFGPGTRLTVL.

This clonotype has only a few counts. The DNA of the CDR3 is TGCGCCAGCAGCTTGCGGGTCAGCGGTAGCACAGATACGCAGTATTTT. Its translation: CASSLRVSGSTDTQYF. The rearrangement links TRBV5-1 to TRBJ2-3, with D perhaps TRBD2 (5 bases). V shed 1 base and J shed 0 bases, with 12 bases lying between them. The germline V gene has CDR1 SGHRS and CDR2 YFSETQ. This CDR3 region has 16 residues.

This clonotype was detected only a few times. V gene TRBV6-1 combines with J gene TRBJ2-7; D may correspond to TRBD1 or TRBD2 (5 bases each). The CDR3 has 13 residues. Per germline, CDR1 MNHNS and CDR2 SASEGT. V dropped 11 bases and J dropped 2 bases, with 16 bases sitting between them. The CDR3 here is CAEGRGNPYEQYF. DNA for the CDR3: TGTGCCGAGGGCCGGGGCAACCCCTACGAGCAGTACTTC.

This clonotype was found many times. This chain connects TRBV5-8 to TRBJ1-1; no clear D. V dropped 1 base and J dropped 1 base, with 8 bases sitting between them. Germline assignment: CDR1 SGHTS and CDR2 YDEGEE. This CDR3 region has 14 residues. The CDR3 is CASSLQAANTEAFF. CDR3 bases: TGTGCCAGCAGCTTGCAAGCGGCGAACACTGAAGCTTTCTTT. Supplemented by reference TRBV5-8 and TRBJ1-1, the full variable domain reads EAGVTQSPTHLIKTRGQQATLRCSPISGHTSVYWYQQALGLGLQFLLWYDEGEERNRGNFPPRFSGRQFPNYSSELNVNALELEDSALYLCASSLQAANTEAFFGQGTRLTVV.

This clonotype came up a few times. The chain carries TRBV7-9 and TRBJ2-3, with D possibly TRBD2 on 7 matching bases. V was shortened by 5 bases and J by 1 base, with 16 bases between the two germline ends. Germline V gene lookup returns CDR1 SEHNR and CDR2 FQNEAQ (reference sequence). The CDR3 sequence is 16 residues long. This CDR3 reads CASSPMGGLGTDTQYF. CDR3 nucleotides: TGTGCCAGCAGCCCGATGGGGGGGCTTGGCACAGATACGCAGTATTTT.

This clonotype has only a few counts. The genes are TRBV5-1 and TRBJ2-3; 8 bases are shared with TRBD2. CDR1 is SGHRS, CDR2 YFSETQ, per germline. The V gene end was trimmed by 0 bases and the J gene end by 4 bases; junction bases not matched to a gene: 16. This CDR3 region has 19 residues. The CDR3 DNA reads TGCGCCAGCAGCTTGGTCTCGCCCGGGGGAAGCGGGAGCTCAGATACGCAGTATTTT. The encoded protein is CASSLVSPGGSGSSDTQYF.

This clonotype came up many times. This chain joins TRBV7-2 and TRBJ2-3; D call uncertain. Germline V gene data show CDR1 as SGHTA and CDR2 as FQGNSA. The ends were cut back, 5 bases at V and 2 bases at J, with 14 bases in the middle. The CDR3 has 15 amino acids. This CDR3 is CASSLPNIYTDTQYF. The DNA for the CDR3 is TGTGCCAGCAGCCTCCCGAACATTTACACAGATACGCAGTATTTT.

This clonotype was detected ten times or more. The chain carries TRBV5-6 and TRBJ2-7; the D gene could be TRBD1 or TRBD2 (7 bases each). Germline assignment: CDR1 SGHDT and CDR2 YYEEEE. V lost 5 bases to trimming and J lost 0 bases, with 15 bases between them. The CDR3 covers 15 residues. CDR3 sequence (DNA): TGTGCCAGCAGTCCCGGGGGGACAGCCTCCTACGAGCAGTACTTC. It yields the protein CASSPGGTASYEQYF.

This chain uses TRBV5-6 with TRBJ2-1; TRBD1 aligns across 7 bases. Germline values: CDR1 SGHDT, CDR2 YYEEEE. The J segment lost 6 bases and the V segment lost 8 bases, leaving 8 bases of the junction unmatched. The CDR3 length is 13 residues. CDR3 in amino acids: CARSPGGSNEQFF. The CDR3 DNA follows: TGTGCCAGGAGCCCAGGGGGATCCAATGAGCAGTTCTTC. The full variable domain, with the rest looked up from reference TRBV5-6 and TRBJ2-1, is DAGVTQSPTHLIKTRGQQVTLRCSPKSGHDTVSWYQQALGQGPQFIFQYYEEEERQRGNFPDRFSGHQFPNYSSELNVNALLLGDSALYLCARSPGGSNEQFFGPGTRLTVL.

This clonotype was counted many times. The chain carries TRBV7-9 and TRBJ2-6; weak D call: TRBD2 (5 bases). Germline V gene lookup returns CDR1 SEHNR and CDR2 FQNEAQ (reference sequence). CDR3 length: 13 residues. V shed 1 base and J shed 14 bases, with 12 bases lying between them. The CDR3 DNA reads as TGTGCCAGCAGCTTAGTGGAGGCCTCGTTCCTGACTTTC. Translation gives CASSLVEASFLTF.

V gene TRBV6-1 combines with J gene TRBJ2-7; 9 positions agree with TRBD2. This CDR3 is built from 15 residues. Germline assignment: CDR1 MNHNS and CDR2 SASEGT. V was pared by 5 bases and J by 5 bases, with 10 bases of the junction left unmatched. The DNA for the CDR3 is TGTGCCAGCAGTCCACTTTGGGCGGGGGGGAACGAGCAGTACTTC. This codes for CASSPLWAGGNEQYF.

The CDR3 DNA sequence: TGCAGCGTTGAAATCAGGGACAGGGGGTTCTACGAGCAGTACTTC. Translated, it gives CSVEIRDRGFYEQYF. The chain uses TRBV29-1 and TRBJ2-7, with 11 positions matching TRBD1. This CDR3 has 15 residues. Per the germline V gene, CDR1 is SQVTM and CDR2 is ANQGSEA. The junction had 6 bases not matched to a gene; V was cut back by 2 bases and J by 3 bases.

This sequence joins TRBV7-6 and TRBJ1-1, with a tentative D call TRBD1 (6 bases). In germline, CDR1 is SGHVS, CDR2 FNYEAQ. The CDR3 has 14 residues. V was cut by 1 base and J by 11 bases, with 17 bases left in between. The CDR3 nucleotides read TGTGCCAGCAGCTTAGGACAGGCGGGGGTTAGGGCTTTCTTT. Amino acids: CASSLGQAGVRAFF.

This clonotype was recorded at least ten times. V gene TRBV15 combines with J gene TRBJ2-3, with 9 bases matching TRBD2. Germline V CDR1 and CDR2: LNHNV, YYDKDF (reference sequence). The CDR3 runs 15 residues. V shed 0 bases, J shed 6 bases, and the junction held 4 bases outside the gene matches. The DNA of the CDR3 is TGTGCCACCAGCAGAGATGCGGGAGGGCCCGATACGCAGTATTTT. Translation gives CATSRDAGGPDTQYF.

This clonotype was recorded at least ten times. This chain joins TRBV5-6 and TRBJ2-7; 7 bases match TRBD1. This CDR3 has 14 amino acids. Trimming removed 4 bases from V and 2 bases from J; junction bases left unmatched: 6. Germline V lookup: CDR1 SGHDT, CDR2 YYEEEE. The chain's CDR3 is CASSETGTPYEQYF. The CDR3 DNA reads TGTGCCAGCAGCGAGACAGGGACCCCCTACGAGCAGTACTTC.

The V call is TRBV19, the J call TRBJ1-2, with D hard to call. The V gene's germline CDR1 is LNHDA and CDR2 SQIVND (reference sequence). The CDR3 sequence is 15 residues long. The V gene lost 5 bases and the J gene lost 2 bases, with 15 bases spanning the gap. The CDR3 DNA reads TGTGCCAGTAGTCTCGGACCAGGAGAAAACTATGGCTACACCTTC. Its protein product is CASSLGPGENYGYTF.

With respect to this clonotype: One end of the junction does not line up with germline, which may come from a read error. V usage is TRBV20-1 and J usage is TRBJ2-7, with 8 bases identical to TRBD2. Germline V gene lookup returns CDR1 DFQATT and CDR2 SNEGSKA (reference sequence). This CDR3 has 17 amino acids. The CDR3 region is CCARLYLPGLGRYEQYF. The CDR3 DNA reads as TGCTGTGCTAGGTTATATCTACCGGGACTAGGGAGGTACGAGCAGTACTTC.

A few counts support this clonotype. The chain combines TRBV5-1 with TRBJ2-1, with 8 bases fitting TRBD1. The CDR3 length is 14 residues. Trimming cost V 2 bases and J 6 bases; bases outside gene matches: 4. Per germline, CDR1 SGHRS and CDR2 YFSETQ. As DNA, the CDR3 is TGCGCCAGCAGCTTCGGCAGGGGGCGCAATGAGCAGTTCTTC. Translated, it gives CASSFGRGRNEQFF.

At least ten counts were recorded for this clonotype. The chain uses TRBV29-1 and TRBJ2-1; D possibly corresponds to TRBD2 (5 bases). V gave up 3 bases and J gave up 8 bases, with 14 bases separating them. There are 13 residues in the CDR3. Per the germline V gene, CDR1 is SQVTM and CDR2 is ANQGSEA. The CDR3 protein is CSVDWPREHEQFF. CDR3 nucleotide sequence: TGCAGCGTTGATTGGCCAAGGGAGCATGAGCAGTTCTTC.

This clonotype has at least ten counts. The rearrangement uses TRBV24-1 and TRBJ2-1; perhaps TRBD2 as D (5 bases). The V end was cut by 3 bases, the J end by 0 bases, with 17 bases between. The CDR3 is 18 amino acids. Germline lookup yields CDR1 KGHDR and CDR2 SFDVKD. For the CDR3, the DNA is TGTGCCACCAGTGATCCCTCGGGGTCATTAAGCTCCTACAATGAGCAGTTCTTC. This codes for CATSDPSGSLSSYNEQFF.

J is TRBJ2-1 and V is TRBV5-1, with TRBD1 matching over 10 bases. V trimming: 3 bases; J trimming: 0 bases; junction bases outside the gene matches: 18. Germline V gene data show CDR1 as SGHRS and CDR2 as YFSETQ. The CDR3 runs to 21 residues. The DNA of the CDR3 is TGCGCCAGCAGCTCTGATACCTACCGGGACAGGGGCCAAAGCTCCTACAATGAGCAGTTCTTC. Amino acid sequence: CASSSDTYRDRGQSSYNEQFF.